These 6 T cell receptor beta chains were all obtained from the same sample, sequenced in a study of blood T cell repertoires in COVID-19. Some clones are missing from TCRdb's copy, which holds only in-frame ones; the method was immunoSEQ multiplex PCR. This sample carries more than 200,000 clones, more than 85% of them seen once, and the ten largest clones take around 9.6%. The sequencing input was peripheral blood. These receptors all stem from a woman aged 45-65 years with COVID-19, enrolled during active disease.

CDR3 DNA sequence: TGTGCCAGCATCCGACAGGGCAAATACAATCAGCCCCAGCATTTT. It yields the protein CASIRQGKYNQPQHF. The genes are TRBV28 and TRBJ1-5; 7 bases fit TRBD1. This CDR3 contains 15 residues. CDR1 and CDR2 (germline): MDHEN, SYDVKM. Trimming removed 7 bases from V and 3 bases from J; junction bases left unmatched: 9. Complete variable domain (other parts from reference TRBV28 and TRBJ1-5): DVKVTQSSRYLVKRTGEKVFLECVQDMDHENMFWYRQDPGLGLRLIYFSYDVKMKEKGDIPEGYSVSREKKERFSLILESASTNQTSMYLCASIRQGKYNQPQHFGDGTRLSIL.

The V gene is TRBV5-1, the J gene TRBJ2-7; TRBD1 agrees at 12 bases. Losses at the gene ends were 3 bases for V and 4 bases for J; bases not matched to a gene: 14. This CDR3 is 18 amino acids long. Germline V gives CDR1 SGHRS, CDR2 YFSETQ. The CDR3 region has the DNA TGCGCCAGCAGCTCTCCGGGACAGGGGGCCAAAATCCCGTACGAGCAGTACTTC. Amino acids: CASSSPGQGAKIPYEQYF. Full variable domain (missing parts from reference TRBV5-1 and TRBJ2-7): KAGVTQTPRYLIKTRGQQVTLSCSPISGHRSVSWYQQTPGQGLQFLFEYFSETQRNKGNFPGRFSGRQFSNSRSEMNVSTLELGDSALYLCASSSPGQGAKIPYEQYFGPGTRLTVT.

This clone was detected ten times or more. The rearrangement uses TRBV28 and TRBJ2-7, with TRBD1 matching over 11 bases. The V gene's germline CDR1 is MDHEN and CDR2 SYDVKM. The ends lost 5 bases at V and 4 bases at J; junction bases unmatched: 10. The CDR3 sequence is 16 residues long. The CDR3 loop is CASSPFRTGGSYEQYF. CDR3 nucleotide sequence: TGTGCCAGCAGTCCCTTCCGGACAGGGGGCTCTTACGAGCAGTACTTC.

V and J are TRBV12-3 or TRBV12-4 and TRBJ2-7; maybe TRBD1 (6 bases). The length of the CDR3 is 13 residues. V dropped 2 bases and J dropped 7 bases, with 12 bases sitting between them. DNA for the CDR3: TGTGCCAGCAGTTTAAGTACTGACAGGGAGCAGTACTTC. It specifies CASSLSTDREQYF.

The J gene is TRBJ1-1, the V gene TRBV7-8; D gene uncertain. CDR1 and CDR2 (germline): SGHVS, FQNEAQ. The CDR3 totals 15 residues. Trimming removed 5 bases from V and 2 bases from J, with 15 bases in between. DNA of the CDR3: TGTGCCAGCAGCCCCGTGCCCGGGGTTAACACTGAAGCTTTCTTT. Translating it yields CASSPVPGVNTEAFF.

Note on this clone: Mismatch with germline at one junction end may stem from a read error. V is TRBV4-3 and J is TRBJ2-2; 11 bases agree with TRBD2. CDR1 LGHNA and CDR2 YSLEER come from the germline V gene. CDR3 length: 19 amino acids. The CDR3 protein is CASSQDRASGGTKTGELFF. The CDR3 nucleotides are TGCGCCAGCAGCCAAGATCGGGCTAGCGGGGGGACGAAAACCGGGGAGCTGTTTTTT.